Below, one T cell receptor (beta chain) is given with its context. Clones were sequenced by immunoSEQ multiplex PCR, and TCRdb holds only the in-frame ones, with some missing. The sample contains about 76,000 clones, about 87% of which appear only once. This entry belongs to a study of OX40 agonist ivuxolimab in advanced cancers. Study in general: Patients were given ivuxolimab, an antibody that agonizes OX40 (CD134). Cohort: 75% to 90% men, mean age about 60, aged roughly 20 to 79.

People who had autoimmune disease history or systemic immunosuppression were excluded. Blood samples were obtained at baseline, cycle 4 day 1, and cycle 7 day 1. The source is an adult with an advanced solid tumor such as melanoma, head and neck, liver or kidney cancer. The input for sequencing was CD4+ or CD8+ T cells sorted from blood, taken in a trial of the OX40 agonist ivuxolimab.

The CDR3 reads CSVGDRGSYEQYF. The CDR3 DNA reads TGCAGCGTTGGGGACAGGGGATCCTACGAGCAGTACTTC. This chain uses TRBV29-1 with TRBJ2-5, with 10 bases that match TRBD1. The tail of the sequence fits TRBJ2-7 better, so the J call may be wrong. Germline V gene sequence: CDR1 SQVTM, CDR2 ANQGSEA. The CDR3 loop spans 13 amino acids.